This T cell receptor beta chain originates from a study of early T cells in non-severe SARS-CoV-2 infection. Individually, cDNA molecules had unique molecular identifiers attached to them. TCRdb called the 5' RACE reads again in MiXCR, with one record for every CDR3 protein. The profile covers under 85,000 distinct CDR3 sequences, with around 10% appearing a single time and under 3% taken by the ten largest. V was trimmed by 1 base and J by 5 bases, leaving 3 bases between them. CDR1 and CDR2 from the germline V gene are KGHSH and LQKENI. This CDR3 is 11 amino acids long. This clonotype was detected ten times or more. The antigen is unknown. Points from the study as a whole: Anti-spike CD8 responses were favored in VDJdb matching, and private and CD4 specificities were missed.

The chain has TRBV18 and TRBJ2-7; D ambiguous. The sample was whole blood. The origin of this receptor is an adult who was a healthcare worker with PCR-confirmed SARS-CoV-2 infection or an uninfected control (not recorded which). CDR3 DNA sequence: TGTGCCAGCTCACCACGGGACGAGCAGTACTTC. Residues: CASSPRDEQYF.